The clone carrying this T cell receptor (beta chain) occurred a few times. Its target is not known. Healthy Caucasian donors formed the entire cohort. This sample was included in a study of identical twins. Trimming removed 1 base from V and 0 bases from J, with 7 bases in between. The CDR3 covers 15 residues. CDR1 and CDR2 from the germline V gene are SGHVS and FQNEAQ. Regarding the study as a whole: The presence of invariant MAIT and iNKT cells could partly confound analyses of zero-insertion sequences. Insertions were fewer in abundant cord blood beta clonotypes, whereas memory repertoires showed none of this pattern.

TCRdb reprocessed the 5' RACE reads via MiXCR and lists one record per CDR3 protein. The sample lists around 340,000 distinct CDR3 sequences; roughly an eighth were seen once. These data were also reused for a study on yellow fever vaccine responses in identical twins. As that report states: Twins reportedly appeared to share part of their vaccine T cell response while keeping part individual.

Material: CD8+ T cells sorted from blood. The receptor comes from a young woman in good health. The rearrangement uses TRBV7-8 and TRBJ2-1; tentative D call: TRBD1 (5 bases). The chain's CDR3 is CASSLVQGSYNEQFF. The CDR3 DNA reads TGTGCCAGCAGCTTAGTGCAGGGCTCCTACAATGAGCAGTTCTTC. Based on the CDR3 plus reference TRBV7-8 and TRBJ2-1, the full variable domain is GAGVSQSPRYKVAKRGQDVALRCDPISGHVSLFWYQQALGQGPEFLTYFQNEAQLDKSGLPSDRFFAERPEGSVSTLKIQRTQQEDSAVYLCASSLVQGSYNEQFFGPGTRLTVL.